The entry that follows covers one T cell receptor (beta chain) sequence. Its antigen is unknown. This sample is part of a study of T cells in Graves' hyperthyroidism and ophthalmopathy. Regarding the study as a whole: Separating ophthalmopathy from stable hyperthyroidism was achieved by a 13 V-J model. The model foresaw ophthalmopathy a median approximately 6.1 months prior to onset.

With V trimmed by 6 bases and J by 7 bases, 4 bases remained unmatched. This CDR3 contains 13 residues. CDR1 and CDR2 (germline): MNHEY, SMNVEV (reference sequence). Hyperthyroidism patients were newly diagnosed, had disease duration under 2 months, and were aged 18 to 65 years. Amplified regions were TCR beta CDR3 sequences from RNA transcripts. During a first-round RT-PCR of the TCR CDR3, the HTBI primer set was used. TCRdb ran MiXCR on the multiplex PCR reads and lists one entry per CDR3 protein. The data show about 98,000 distinct CDR3 sequences, around 42% seen once. Sample: peripheral blood or thyroid tissue (not recorded which). The rearrangement joins TRBV27 to TRBJ2-3; the match to TRBD2 covers 10 bases. This sequence originates from a woman between 25 and 40 years old with Graves' hyperthyroidism. The DNA of the CDR3 is TGTGCCAGCAGCCTAGCGGGAGCTTATACGCAGTATTTT. Protein product: CASSLAGAYTQYF.